A selection of T cell receptor beta chains follows, all from one sample in a study of T cells in Graves' hyperthyroidism and ophthalmopathy. TCRdb passed the multiplex PCR reads through MiXCR, listing each CDR3 protein once. The sample shows around 200,000 distinct CDR3 sequences, about a sixth of them seen only once. Sequences were obtained from blood. The receptors here all came from a man aged 40-49 years with Graves' hyperthyroidism. Each CDR3 is given with its conserved first and last residue. A D gene is named only where the DNA matches it firmly. The size field is filled for only some rows; it gives once, few, many or a size class.

TRBJ1-1 NA TRBV7-9 many 13 TGTGCCAGCAGCTCGCCGGGACGCACTGAAGCTTTCTTT CASSSPGRTEAFF
TRBJ1-4 NA TRBV5-1 few 15 TGCGCCAGCAGCTTGGCTGGAGGAACTAATGAAAAACTGTTTTTT CASSLAGGTNEKLFF
TRBJ1-1 NA TRBV2 many 13 TGTGCCAGCAGTGAAGGGAAGAACACTGAAGCTTTCTTT CASSEGKNTEAFF
TRBJ2-7 NA TRBV24-1 few 15 TGTGCCACCAGTGCCTGGGCGGGGGCCTTCTACGAGCAGTACTTC CATSAWAGAFYEQYF
TRBJ2-1 NA TRBV5-4 many 15 TGTGCCAGCAGCCCTACTAAGTTGGGTATCAATGAGCAGTTCTTC CASSPTKLGINEQFF
TRBJ2-1 TRBD2 TRBV29-1 many 17 TGCAGCGCGCAACTAGCGGGGGGTCCAATCTCCTACAATGAGCAGTTCTTC CSAQLAGGPISYNEQFF
TRBJ1-6 NA TRBV5-4 NA 14 TGTGCCAGCAGCCGACAAGTAGTTAATTCACCCCTCCACTTT CASSRQVVNSPLHF
TRBJ2-7 NA TRBV20-1 many 11 TGCAGTGCAAGGACTACCTACGAGCAGTACTTC CSARTTYEQYF
TRBJ1-5 NA TRBV28 many 16 TGTGCCATTTCACGCCTCCAGGGTGTGAGCAATCAGCCCCAGCATTTT CAISRLQGVSNQPQHF
TRBJ2-5 TRBD2 TRBV3-1 many 14 TGTGCCAGCAGACTAGCGGGGGAAAGGGAGACCCAGTACTTC CASRLAGERETQYF
TRBJ2-3 TRBD1 TRBV5-1 many 15 TGCGCCAGCAGCCCATGGACAGGGGGCGAAGATACGCAGTATTTT CASSPWTGGEDTQYF
TRBJ2-7 NA TRBV18 many 12 TGTGCCAGCTCACCAGCATCCTACGAGCAGTACTTC CASSPASYEQYF
TRBJ1-1 NA TRBV9 many 14 TGTGCCAGCAGCGGCTACGGAGGGGGCACTGAAGCTTTCTTT CASSGYGGGTEAFF
TRBJ2-5 TRBD1 TRBV11-2 many 13 TGTGCCAGCAGCTTAGGGACAGGGGAGACCCAGTACTTC CASSLGTGETQYF
TRBJ1-1 NA TRBV18 many 14 TGTGCCAGCTCACTTGACGACAGGAACACTGAAGCTTTCTTT CASSLDDRNTEAFF
TRBJ2-7 NA TRBV5-1 NA 13 TGCGCCAGCAGCTTGGTGGGCAGGTACGAGCAGTACTTC CASSLVGRYEQYF
TRBJ2-1 TRBD2 TRBV19 few 15 TGTGCCAGTAGTATCAGCCTAGCGGGGGGAAATGAGCAGTTCTTC CASSISLAGGNEQFF
TRBJ2-3 TRBD1 TRBV7-3 many 20 TGTGCCAGCAGTCATTATCCGGAGTCTGGGACAGGGGGGACCGCAGATACGCAGTATTTT CASSHYPESGTGGTADTQYF
TRBJ1-1 NA TRBV18 many 13 TGTGCCAGCTCACCAGAAGGTTGGACTGAAGCTTTCTTT CASSPEGWTEAFF
TRBJ2-7 TRBD1 TRBV28 few 15 TGTGCCAGCAGTCTCCGGGACAGGGGTGACTACGAGCAGTACTTC CASSLRDRGDYEQYF
TRBJ2-3 TRBD1 TRBV7-9 many 16 TGTGCCAGCAGCTTAGCGGGACAGGGATCACGAGATACGCAGTATTTT CASSLAGQGSRDTQYF
TRBJ2-1 NA TRBV11-2 many 14 TGTGCCAGCAGCTTACGGAAAACCTACAATGAGCAGTTCTTC CASSLRKTYNEQFF
TRBJ2-5 NA TRBV5-1 NA 17 TGCGCCAGCAGCTTGGCCTATATCAGAACCACCCAAGAGACCCAGTACTTC CASSLAYIRTTQETQYF
TRBJ2-3 TRBD2 TRBV9 many 15 TGTGCCAGCAGCTCTAGCGGGAGCCGCACAGATACGCAGTATTTT CASSSSGSRTDTQYF
TRBJ1-3 NA TRBV12-3/TRBV12-4 many 15 TGTGCCAGCAGTTGGGACTCCCGCTCTGGAAACACCATATATTTT CASSWDSRSGNTIYF
TRBJ2-1 TRBD2 TRBV20-1 many 14 TGCAGTGCCGCACTAGCGGGGACCTACAATGAGCAGTTCTTC CSAALAGTYNEQFF
TRBJ1-1 NA TRBV12-3/TRBV12-4 few 15 TGTGCCAGCAGTCCCGGTGGGGTCCAAGGGACTGAAGCTTTCTTT CASSPGGVQGTEAFF
TRBJ2-2 NA TRBV30 many 12 TGTGCCTGGAACGGGGACACCGGGGAGCTGTTTTTT CAWNGDTGELFF
TRBJ1-2 NA TRBV7-3 many 13 TGTGCCAGCAGCTCTCCGGGACTGAGGGGCTACACCTTC CASSSPGLRGYTF
TRBJ1-2 TRBD1 TRBV5-1 many 12 TGCGCCAGCAGCACGGACAGGGATGGCTACACCTTC CASSTDRDGYTF
TRBJ2-5 NA TRBV18 few 12 TGTGCCAGCTCACCGGCCGGGCAGACCCAGTACTTC CASSPAGQTQYF
TRBJ2-1 TRBD2 TRBV27 many 15 TGTGCCAGCAGTGCTGGCGGGGGATCCTACAATGAGCAGTTCTTC CASSAGGGSYNEQFF
TRBJ2-5 NA TRBV5-6 few 18 TGTGCCAGCAGCTGGGCCTCCCGAGGCCGCAGGATCCAAGAGACCCAGTACTTC CASSWASRGRRIQETQYF
TRBJ2-7 NA TRBV20-1 many 14 TGCAGTGCTACAGGACAAATATTCTCCTACGAGCAGTACTTC CSATGQIFSYEQYF
TRBJ2-3 NA TRBV15 many 16 TGTGCCACCAGCAGAGAACAACAGGGCTCCGCAGATACGCAGTATTTT CATSREQQGSADTQYF
TRBJ2-4 NA TRBV28 few 13 TGTGCCAGCGAATTGCCGGATCTCGGTGATCTGTACTTC CASELPDLGDLYF
TRBJ2-7 TRBD1 TRBV7-2 many 16 TGTGCCAGCAGCCTAAGGGCGGGACAGGGATTTGGCGAGCAGTACTTC CASSLRAGQGFGEQYF
TRBJ2-3 NA TRBV10-2 many 14 TGCGCCAGCAGTCGGGGGCAAAGCACAGATACGCAGTATTTT CASSRGQSTDTQYF
TRBJ2-2 TRBD1 TRBV15 many 14 TGTGCCACCAGCAGAGACAGGGGGCCCGGGGAGCTGTTTTTT CATSRDRGPGELFF
TRBJ2-5 TRBD2 TRBV7-9 many 15 TGTGCCAGCAGCTTATATAGCGGGGGGGCAGAGACCCAGTACTTC CASSLYSGGAETQYF
TRBJ1-1 NA TRBV13 many 15 TGTGCCAGCAACATAGTACAGCTTCGGGACACTGAAGCTTTCTTT CASNIVQLRDTEAFF
TRBJ2-3 TRBD2 TRBV7-2 hyperexpanded 17 TGTGCCAGCAGCTTAGTTTTGGGCGGGGGGAGCACAGATACGCAGTATTTT CASSLVLGGGSTDTQYF
TRBJ1-1 NA TRBV28 NA 13 TGTGCCAGCAGTTTATTTTTGGACACTGAAGCTTTCTTT CASSLFLDTEAFF
TRBJ1-5 NA TRBV19 few 18 TGTGCCAGTAGTATAGATGCCCTCTCAGGGATCAGCAATCAGCCCCAGCATTTT CASSIDALSGISNQPQHF
TRBJ1-3 TRBD1 TRBV12-3/TRBV12-4 NA 13 TGTGCCAGCAGTGGACAGGTTGGAAACACCATATATTTT CASSGQVGNTIYF
TRBJ2-7 NA TRBV20-1 many 13 TGCAGTGCCGGGGGCGGGGGTAGGTACGAGCAGTACTTC CSAGGGGRYEQYF
TRBJ2-7 NA TRBV15 NA 17 TGTGCCACCAGCAGAGTCGAAGTGAGCGGAATCCCCTACGAGCAGTACTTC CATSRVEVSGIPYEQYF